This T cell receptor (beta chain) was captured by sequencing in a study of blood T cell repertoires in COVID-19. Turning to the study itself: The study drew acute and convalescent COVID-19 samples from the United States, Italy and Spain.

Original analysis: Counts of nucleated cells, estimated from reference gene primer amplification, were obtained. Profiled with immunoSEQ multiplex PCR; TCRdb holds only in-frame clones, not every one. V, J and clone size are taken as reported in that table, and D and trimming were inferred from the DNA itself. Here the sample spans roughly 200,000 clones, about 86% being singletons. With V trimmed by 6 bases and J by 3 bases, 7 bases remained unmatched. Germline V gives CDR1 KGHSH, CDR2 LQKENI. The CDR3 has 14 amino acids. The sample consisted of peripheral blood. This TCR was sampled from a man in his sixties who had recovered from COVID-19. V and J are TRBV18 and TRBJ1-2; 7 bases agree with TRBD1. The CDR3 coding sequence is TGTGCCAGCTCGGCGACAGGGTGGGACTATGGCTACACCTTC. Translating gives CASSATGWDYGYTF.